This T cell receptor beta chain was retrieved from a study of blood T cell repertoires in COVID-19. Authors' analysis steps: For nucleated cells, counts were estimated from reference gene primer amplification. The table came from immunoSEQ multiplex PCR; TCRdb's copy has only in-frame clones and leaves some out. The V and J calls and clone size are taken from that table; D and trimming were inferred from the DNA. Of hundreds of thousands of clones listed, 82% were seen once; the top ten hold under 2%. This clone was observed a few times. Material for sequencing was peripheral blood. The TCR sequence derives from a woman older than 75 with acute or convalescent COVID-19.

The CDR3 DNA sequence: TGTGCCAGCAGCGTGACAGGGGTAGCTGGAAACACCATATATTTT. Its translation: CASSVTGVAGNTIYF. The chain has TRBV7-9 and TRBJ1-3; 8 bases match TRBD1. The CDR3 sequence is 15 residues long. Germline V gives CDR1 SEHNR, CDR2 FQNEAQ (reference sequence). V trimming: 5 bases; J trimming: 2 bases; junction bases outside the gene matches: 5.